The rows below give T cell receptor beta chains drawn from one sample of a study of Ad26.COV2.S vaccination and SARS-CoV-2 variants. Produced via immunoSEQ multiplex PCR; TCRdb's table is partial and in-frame only. The sample lists about 320,000 clones, around 84% occurring once. The sample here was peripheral blood, taken in a trial of Ad26.COV2.S vaccine versus placebo. Every receptor here comes from a person aged 18-60 years who received the Ad26.COV2.S COVID-19 vaccine or a placebo. CDR3s include the opening cysteine and the closing phenylalanine or tryptophan. A D gene is named only where the DNA matches it firmly. For some rows the clone size is stated as once, few or many, or as a class when expanded; others skip it.

TRBV21-1	TRBJ1-1	-	-	CASSSSGQGVDEAFF	TGTGCCAGCAGCTCCTCGGGACAAGGGGTTGATGAAGCTTTCTTT
TRBV13	TRBJ1-1	-	once	CASSTWTVRNTEAFF	TGTGCCAGCAGCACTTGGACGGTTAGAAACACTGAAGCTTTCTTT
TRBV10-3	TRBJ1-2	-	-	CAISEFGSGYGYTF	TGTGCCATCAGTGAGTTCGGATCCGGCTATGGCTACACCTTC
TRBV7-7	TRBJ2-7	TRBD2	-	CASSPPPSGDYYEQYF	TGTGCCAGCAGCCCCCCCCCTAGCGGGGACTACTACGAGCAGTACTTC
TRBV6-6	TRBJ2-6	-	-	CASSHNLGAGANVLTF	TGTGCCAGCAGCCACAACCTGGGGGCTGGGGCCAACGTCCTGACTTTC
TRBV5-1	TRBJ2-3	TRBD2	-	CASSPSESGVTHTQYF	TGCGCCAGCAGCCCCAGCGAAAGCGGGGTAACTCATACGCAGTATTTT
TRBV11-2	TRBJ2-5	-	-	CASSRLRKRETQYF	TGTGCCAGCAGCCGTCTAAGGAAAAGAGAGACCCAGTACTTC
TRBV28	TRBJ2-3	TRBD2	-	CASSFRGGSTDTQYF	TGTGCCAGCAGTTTTCGGGGGGGTAGCACAGATACGCAGTATTTT
TRBV5-1	TRBJ2-7	-	-	CASSITSYSYEQYF	TGCGCCAGCAGCATTACTAGTTACTCCTACGAGCAGTACTTC
TRBV6-2/TRBV6-3	TRBJ2-1	TRBD1	once	CASSYSRTGDLGNEQFF	TGTGCCAGCAGTTATTCCCGGACAGGGGATTTGGGCAATGAGCAGTTCTTC
TRBV7-9	TRBJ1-4	TRBD1	few	CASSLPGTVNEKLFF	TGTGCCAGCAGCTTACCCGGGACAGTCAATGAAAAACTGTTTTTT
TRBV4-3	TRBJ1-4	TRBD1	-	CASSQDRTEKLFF	TGCGCCAGCAGCCAGGACAGGACTGAAAAACTGTTTTTT
TRBV6-5	TRBJ1-4	-	-	CASSPTATNEKLFF	TGTGCCAGCAGTCCGACAGCAACTAATGAAAAACTGTTTTTT
TRBV5-1	TRBJ1-3	-	few	CASSWGTGNTIYF	TGCGCCAGCAGCTGGGGGACAGGAAACACCATATATTTT
TRBV2	TRBJ1-4	-	-	CALGGTEGEKLFF	TGTGCCCTCGGCGGAACAGAGGGAGAAAAACTGTTTTTT
TRBV12-3/TRBV12-4	TRBJ1-5	-	-	CASSFPRQPQHF	TGTGCCAGCAGTTTTCCCCGCCAGCCCCAGCATTTT
TRBV18	TRBJ1-3	TRBD1	-	CASSVDRDGNTIYF	TGTGCCAGCTCCGTAGACAGGGATGGAAACACCATATATTTT
TRBV5-1	TRBJ1-1	TRBD1	once	CASSSAGGAGTEAFF	TGCGCCAGCAGCTCGGCAGGGGGCGCGGGCACTGAAGCTTTCTTT
TRBV5-1	TRBJ1-4	-	-	CASSLDRANEKLFF	TGCGCCAGCAGCTTGGACAGGGCGAATGAAAAACTGTTTTTT
TRBV13	TRBJ2-1	TRBD2	-	CASSRLDRLAGGQEQFF	TGTGCCAGCAGCCGCTTAGATAGACTAGCGGGGGGGCAAGAGCAGTTCTTC
TRBV7-3	TRBJ2-2	TRBD1	once	CASRPDRGTGELFF	TGTGCCAGCAGGCCCGACAGGGGCACCGGGGAGCTGTTTTTT
TRBV7-2	TRBJ1-3	-	-	CASSLGGNSGNTIYF	TGTGCCAGCAGCTTAGGGGGAAACTCTGGAAACACCATATATTTT
TRBV9	TRBJ2-6	-	once	CASSVEGRPRGANVLTF	TGTGCCAGCAGCGTAGAAGGGCGCCCGCGGGGGGCCAACGTCCTGACTTTC
TRBV4-3	TRBJ2-3	TRBD1	-	CASSQARTGPDTQYF	TGCGCCAGCAGCCAAGCCCGGACAGGTCCAGATACGCAGTATTTT
TRBV10-3	TRBJ1-1	-	-	CAISTGSDTEAFF	TGTGCCATCAGTACAGGGAGTGACACTGAAGCTTTCTTT
TRBV5-6	TRBJ2-6	-	-	CASSQWTVSSGANVLTF	TGTGCCAGCAGCCAATGGACGGTTAGCTCTGGGGCCAACGTCCTGACTTTC
TRBV25-1	TRBJ1-4	-	-	CASSEPGRSNEKLFF	TGTGCCAGCAGTGAACCGGGACGGTCTAATGAAAAACTGTTTTTT
TRBV18	TRBJ1-4	-	-	CASSPGSGFNEKLFF	TGTGCCAGCTCACCTGGTTCAGGGTTTAATGAAAAACTGTTTTTT
TRBV7-2	TRBJ2-3	-	-	CASSSDSDTQYF	TGTGCCAGCAGCTCGGACAGCGATACGCAGTATTTT